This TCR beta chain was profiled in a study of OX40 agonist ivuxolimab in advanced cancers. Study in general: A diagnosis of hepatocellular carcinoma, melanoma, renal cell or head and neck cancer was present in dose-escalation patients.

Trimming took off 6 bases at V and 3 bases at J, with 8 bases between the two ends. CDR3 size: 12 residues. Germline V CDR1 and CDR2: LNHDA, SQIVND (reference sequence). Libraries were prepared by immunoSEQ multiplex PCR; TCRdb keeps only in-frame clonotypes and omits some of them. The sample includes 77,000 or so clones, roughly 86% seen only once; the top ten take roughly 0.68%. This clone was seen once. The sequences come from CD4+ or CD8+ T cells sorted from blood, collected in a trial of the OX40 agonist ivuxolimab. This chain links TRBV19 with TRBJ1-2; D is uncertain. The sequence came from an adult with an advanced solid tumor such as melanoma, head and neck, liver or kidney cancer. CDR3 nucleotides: TGTGCCAGTAGAGGCCTGGACTATGGCTACACCTTC. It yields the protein CASRGLDYGYTF.